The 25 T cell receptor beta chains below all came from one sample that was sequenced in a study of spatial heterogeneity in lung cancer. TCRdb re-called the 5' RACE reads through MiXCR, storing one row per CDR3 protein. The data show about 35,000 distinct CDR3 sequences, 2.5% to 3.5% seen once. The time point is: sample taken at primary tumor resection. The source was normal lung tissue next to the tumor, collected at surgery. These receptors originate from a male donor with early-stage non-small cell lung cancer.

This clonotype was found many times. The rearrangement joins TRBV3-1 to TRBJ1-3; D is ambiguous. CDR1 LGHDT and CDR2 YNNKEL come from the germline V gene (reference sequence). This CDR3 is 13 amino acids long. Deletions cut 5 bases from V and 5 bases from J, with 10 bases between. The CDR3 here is CASSFGNRNTIYF. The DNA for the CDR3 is TGTGCCAGCAGCTTTGGAAATCGAAACACCATATATTTT.

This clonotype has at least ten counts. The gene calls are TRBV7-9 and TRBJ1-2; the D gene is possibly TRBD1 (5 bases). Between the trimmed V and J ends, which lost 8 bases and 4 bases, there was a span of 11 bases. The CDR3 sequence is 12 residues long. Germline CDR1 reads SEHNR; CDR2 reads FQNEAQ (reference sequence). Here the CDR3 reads CASQGAFYGYTF. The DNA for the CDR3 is TGTGCCAGCCAAGGGGCCTTCTATGGCTACACCTTC.

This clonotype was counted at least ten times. CDR3 nucleotides: TGCGCCAGCAGCTCCCTGGGGCAGAATCAAGAGACCCAGTACTTC. It codes for CASSSLGQNQETQYF. The V and J genes are TRBV5-1 and TRBJ2-5; D possibly corresponds to TRBD1 (5 bases). V was clipped by 3 bases and J by 2 bases, with 14 bases between them. This CDR3 is 15 amino acids long. CDR1 is SGHRS and CDR2 is YFSETQ in the germline V gene.

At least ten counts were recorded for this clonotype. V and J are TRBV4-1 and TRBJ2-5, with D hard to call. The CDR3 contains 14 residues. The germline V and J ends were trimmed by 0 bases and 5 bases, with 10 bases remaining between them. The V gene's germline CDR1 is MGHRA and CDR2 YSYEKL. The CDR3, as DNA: TGCGCCAGCAGCCAAGATACCGGGCACGAGACCCAGTACTTC. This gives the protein CASSQDTGHETQYF.

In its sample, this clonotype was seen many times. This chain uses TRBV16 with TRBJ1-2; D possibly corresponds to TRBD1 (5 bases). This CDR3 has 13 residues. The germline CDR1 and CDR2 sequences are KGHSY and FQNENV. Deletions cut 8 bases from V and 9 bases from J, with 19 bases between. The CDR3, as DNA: TGTGCCAGCGATGGGGCCCGGGGGAGGAGCTACACCTTC. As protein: CASDGARGRSYTF.

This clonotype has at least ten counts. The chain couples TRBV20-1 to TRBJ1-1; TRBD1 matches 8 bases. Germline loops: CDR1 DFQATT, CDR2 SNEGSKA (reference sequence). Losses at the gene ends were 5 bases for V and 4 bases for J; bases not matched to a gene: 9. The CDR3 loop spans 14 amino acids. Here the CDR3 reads CSAVLTGDGTEAFF. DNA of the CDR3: TGCAGTGCTGTCCTGACAGGGGATGGCACTGAAGCTTTCTTT.

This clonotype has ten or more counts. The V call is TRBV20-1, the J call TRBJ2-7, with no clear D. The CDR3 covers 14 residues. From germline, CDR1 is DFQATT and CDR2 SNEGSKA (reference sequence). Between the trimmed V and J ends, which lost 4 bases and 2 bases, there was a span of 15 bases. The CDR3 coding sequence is TGCAGTGCTATCGTCCCGAAGGGTACCTACGAGCAGTACTTC. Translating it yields CSAIVPKGTYEQYF.

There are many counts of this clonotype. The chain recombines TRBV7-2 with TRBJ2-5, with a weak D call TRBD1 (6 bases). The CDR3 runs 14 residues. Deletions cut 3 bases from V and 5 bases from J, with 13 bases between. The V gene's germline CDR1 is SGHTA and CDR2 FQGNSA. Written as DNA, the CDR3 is TGTGCCAGCAGCTTTCAGGGGTCGGGGGAGACCCAGTACTTC. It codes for CASSFQGSGETQYF.

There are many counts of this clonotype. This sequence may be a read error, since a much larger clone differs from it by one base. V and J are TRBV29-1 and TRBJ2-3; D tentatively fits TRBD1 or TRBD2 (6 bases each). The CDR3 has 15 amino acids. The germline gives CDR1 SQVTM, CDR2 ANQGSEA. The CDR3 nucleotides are TGCAACGTCAAAGGGGGGTCATTGGGCACAGATACGCAGTATTTT. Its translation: CNVKGGSLGTDTQYF.

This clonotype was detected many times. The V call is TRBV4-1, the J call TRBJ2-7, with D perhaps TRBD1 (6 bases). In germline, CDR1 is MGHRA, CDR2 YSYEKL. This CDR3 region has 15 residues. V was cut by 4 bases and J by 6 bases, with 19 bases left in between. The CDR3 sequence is CASSRSGVHFSEQYF. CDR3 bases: TGCGCCAGCAGCCGGTCAGGGGTTCATTTCAGCGAGCAGTACTTC.

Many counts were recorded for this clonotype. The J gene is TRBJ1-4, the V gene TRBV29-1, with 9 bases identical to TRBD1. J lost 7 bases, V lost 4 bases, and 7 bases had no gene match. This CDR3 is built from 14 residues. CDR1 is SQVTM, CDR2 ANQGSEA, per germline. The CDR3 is CSVVVTGGGEKLFF. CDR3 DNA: TGCAGCGTTGTTGTGACAGGGGGAGGTGAAAAACTGTTTTTT.

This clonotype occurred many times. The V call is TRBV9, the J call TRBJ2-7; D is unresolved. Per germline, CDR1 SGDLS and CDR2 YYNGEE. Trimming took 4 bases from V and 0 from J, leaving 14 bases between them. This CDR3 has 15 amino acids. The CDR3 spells CASSPGMEPSYEQYF. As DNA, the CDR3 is TGTGCCAGCAGCCCCGGCATGGAGCCCTCCTACGAGCAGTACTTC.

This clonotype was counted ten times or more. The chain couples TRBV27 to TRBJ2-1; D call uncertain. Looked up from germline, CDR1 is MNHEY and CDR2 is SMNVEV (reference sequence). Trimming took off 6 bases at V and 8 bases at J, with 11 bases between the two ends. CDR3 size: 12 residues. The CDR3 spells CASSNRPDEQFF. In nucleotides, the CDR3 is TGTGCCAGCAGCAACCGGCCCGATGAGCAGTTCTTC.

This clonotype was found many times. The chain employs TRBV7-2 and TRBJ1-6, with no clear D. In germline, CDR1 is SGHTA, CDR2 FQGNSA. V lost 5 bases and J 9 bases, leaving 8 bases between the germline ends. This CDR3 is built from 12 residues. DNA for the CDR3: TGTGCCAGCAGCCCATACCTTTCACCCCTCCACTTT. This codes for CASSPYLSPLHF.

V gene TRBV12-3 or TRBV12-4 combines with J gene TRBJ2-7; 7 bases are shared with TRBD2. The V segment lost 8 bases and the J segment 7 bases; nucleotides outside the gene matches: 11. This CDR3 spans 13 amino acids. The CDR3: CASSGTGRDEQYF. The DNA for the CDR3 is TGTGCCAGCTCTGGGACGGGGAGGGATGAGCAGTACTTC.

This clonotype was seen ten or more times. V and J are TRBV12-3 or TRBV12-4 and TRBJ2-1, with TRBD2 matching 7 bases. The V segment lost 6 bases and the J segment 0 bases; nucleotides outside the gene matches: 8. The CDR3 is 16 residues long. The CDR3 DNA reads TGTGCCAGCAGCCTACCGACTAGCTTCTCCTACAATGAGCAGTTCTTC. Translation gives CASSLPTSFSYNEQFF.

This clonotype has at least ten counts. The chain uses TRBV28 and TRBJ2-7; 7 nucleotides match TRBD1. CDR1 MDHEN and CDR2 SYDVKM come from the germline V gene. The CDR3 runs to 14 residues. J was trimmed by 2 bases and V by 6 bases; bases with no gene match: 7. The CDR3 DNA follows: TGTGCCAGCAGCCCACAGGGGCTGGCCTACGAGCAGTACTTC. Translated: CASSPQGLAYEQYF. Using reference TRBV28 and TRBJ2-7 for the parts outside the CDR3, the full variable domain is DVKVTQSSRYLVKRTGEKVFLECVQDMDHENMFWYRQDPGLGLRLIYFSYDVKMKEKGDIPEGYSVSREKKERFSLILESASTNQTSMYLCASSPQGLAYEQYFGPGTRLTVT.

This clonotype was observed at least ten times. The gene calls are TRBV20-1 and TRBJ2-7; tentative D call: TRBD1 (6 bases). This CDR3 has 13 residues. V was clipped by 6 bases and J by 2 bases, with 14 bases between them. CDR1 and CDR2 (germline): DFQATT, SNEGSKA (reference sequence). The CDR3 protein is CSARTALTYEQYF. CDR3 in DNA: TGCAGTGCGCGGACAGCCCTTACCTACGAGCAGTACTTC.

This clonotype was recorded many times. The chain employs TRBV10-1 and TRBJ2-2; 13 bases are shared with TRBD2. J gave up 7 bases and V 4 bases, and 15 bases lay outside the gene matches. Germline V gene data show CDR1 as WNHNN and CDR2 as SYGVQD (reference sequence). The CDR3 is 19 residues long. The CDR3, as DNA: TGCGCCAGCAGTGGTTGGACTAGCGGGAGACTCGGGGGTGTCGGGGAGCTGTTTTTT. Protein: CASSGWTSGRLGGVGELFF.

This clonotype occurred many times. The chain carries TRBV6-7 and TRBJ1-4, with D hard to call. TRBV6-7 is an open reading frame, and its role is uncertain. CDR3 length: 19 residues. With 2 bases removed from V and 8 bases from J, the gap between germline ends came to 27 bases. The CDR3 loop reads CASSYDVAAAIYDGEKLFF. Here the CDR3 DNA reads TGTGCCAGCAGTTACGATGTGGCGGCGGCCATTTACGATGGCGAAAAACTGTTTTTT.

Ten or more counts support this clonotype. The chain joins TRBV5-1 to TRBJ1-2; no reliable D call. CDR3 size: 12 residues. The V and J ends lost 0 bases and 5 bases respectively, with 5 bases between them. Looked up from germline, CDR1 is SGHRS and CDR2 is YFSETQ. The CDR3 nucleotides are TGCGCCAGCAGCTTGGACAGTTATGGCTACACCTTC. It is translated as CASSLDSYGYTF.

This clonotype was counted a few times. Here the CDR3 reads CSAITSGRVPEQFF. The DNA of the CDR3 is TGCAGTGCTATTACCAGCGGGAGGGTACCTGAGCAGTTCTTC. The V gene is TRBV20-1, the J gene TRBJ2-1; TRBD2 matches 10 bases. Trimming removed 4 bases from V and 9 bases from J; junction bases left unmatched: 9. Germline CDR1 reads DFQATT; CDR2 reads SNEGSKA (reference sequence). The CDR3 runs 14 residues.

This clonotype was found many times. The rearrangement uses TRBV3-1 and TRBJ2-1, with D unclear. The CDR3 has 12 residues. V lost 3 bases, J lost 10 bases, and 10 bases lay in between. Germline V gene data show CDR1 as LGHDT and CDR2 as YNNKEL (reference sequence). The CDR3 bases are TGTGCCAGCAGCCAGTCGAAAGGAGAGCAGTTCTTC. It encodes CASSQSKGEQFF.

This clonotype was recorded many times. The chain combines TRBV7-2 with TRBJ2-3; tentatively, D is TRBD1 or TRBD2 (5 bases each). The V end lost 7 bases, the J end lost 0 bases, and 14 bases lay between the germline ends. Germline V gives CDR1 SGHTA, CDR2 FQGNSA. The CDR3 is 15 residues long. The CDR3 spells CASKVGTSSTDTQYF. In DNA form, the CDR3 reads TGTGCCAGCAAGGTCGGGACCTCTAGCACAGATACGCAGTATTTT.

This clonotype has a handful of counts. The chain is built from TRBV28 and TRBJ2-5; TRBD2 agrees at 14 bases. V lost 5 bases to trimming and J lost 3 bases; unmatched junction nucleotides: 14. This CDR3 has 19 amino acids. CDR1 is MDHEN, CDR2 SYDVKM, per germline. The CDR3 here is CASSTRAGTSGRGEETQYF. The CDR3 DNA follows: TGTGCCAGCAGTACGCGAGCTGGGACTAGCGGGAGAGGTGAAGAGACCCAGTACTTC.